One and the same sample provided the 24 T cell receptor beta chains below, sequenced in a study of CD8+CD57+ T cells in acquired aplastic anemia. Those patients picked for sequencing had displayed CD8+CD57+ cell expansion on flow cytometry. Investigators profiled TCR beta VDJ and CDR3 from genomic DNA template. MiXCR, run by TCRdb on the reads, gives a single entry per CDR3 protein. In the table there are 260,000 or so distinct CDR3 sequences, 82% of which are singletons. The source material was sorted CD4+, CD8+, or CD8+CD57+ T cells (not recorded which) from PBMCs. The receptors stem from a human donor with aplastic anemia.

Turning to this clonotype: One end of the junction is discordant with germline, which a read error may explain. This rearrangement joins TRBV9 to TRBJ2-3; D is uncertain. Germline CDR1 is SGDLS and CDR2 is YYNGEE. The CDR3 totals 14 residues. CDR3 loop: CASSVYQNPYNEHF. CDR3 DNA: TGTGCCAGCAGCGTATACCAGAACCCCTATAATGAGCATTTT. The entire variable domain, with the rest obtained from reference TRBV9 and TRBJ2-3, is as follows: DSGVTQTPKHLITATGQRVTLRCSPRSGDLSVYWYQQSLDQGLQFLIQYYNGEERAKGNILERFSAQQFPDLHSELNLSSLELGDSALYFCASSVYQNPYNEHFGPGTRLTVL.

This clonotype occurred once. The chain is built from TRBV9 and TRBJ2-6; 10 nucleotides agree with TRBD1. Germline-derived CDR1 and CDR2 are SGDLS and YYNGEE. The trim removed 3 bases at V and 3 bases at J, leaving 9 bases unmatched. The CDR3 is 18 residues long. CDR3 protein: CASSATRGQGFGANVLTF. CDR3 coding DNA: TGTGCCAGCAGCGCCACACGGGGACAGGGGTTTGGGGCCAACGTCCTGACTTTC.

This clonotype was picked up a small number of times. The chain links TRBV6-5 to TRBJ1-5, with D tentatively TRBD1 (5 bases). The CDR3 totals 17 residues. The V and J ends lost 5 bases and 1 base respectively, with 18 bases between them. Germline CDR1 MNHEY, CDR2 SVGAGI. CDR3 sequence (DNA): TGTGCCAGCAGTAGGACTTGGGAACAGGACAGCAATCAGCCCCAGCATTTT. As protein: CASSRTWEQDSNQPQHF.

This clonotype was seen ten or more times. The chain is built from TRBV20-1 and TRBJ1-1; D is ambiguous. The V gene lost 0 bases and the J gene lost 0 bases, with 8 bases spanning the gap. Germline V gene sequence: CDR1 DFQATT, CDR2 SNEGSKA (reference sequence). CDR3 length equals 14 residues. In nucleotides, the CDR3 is TGCAGTGCTAGAGACCCGGCAGTGAACACTGAAGCTTTCTTT. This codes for CSARDPAVNTEAFF.

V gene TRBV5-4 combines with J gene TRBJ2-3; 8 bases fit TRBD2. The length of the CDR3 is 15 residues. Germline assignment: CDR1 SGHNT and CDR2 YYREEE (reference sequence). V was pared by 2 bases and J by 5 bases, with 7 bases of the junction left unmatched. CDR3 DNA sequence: TGTGCCAGCAGCTTTACTAGCGGCGGAATAGATACGCAGTATTTT. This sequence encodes CASSFTSGGIDTQYF. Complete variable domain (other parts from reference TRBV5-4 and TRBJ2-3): ETGVTQSPTHLIKTRGQQVTLRCSSQSGHNTVSWYQQALGQGPQFIFQYYREEENGRGNFPPRFSGLQFPNYSSELNVNALELDDSALYLCASSFTSGGIDTQYFGPGTRLTVL.

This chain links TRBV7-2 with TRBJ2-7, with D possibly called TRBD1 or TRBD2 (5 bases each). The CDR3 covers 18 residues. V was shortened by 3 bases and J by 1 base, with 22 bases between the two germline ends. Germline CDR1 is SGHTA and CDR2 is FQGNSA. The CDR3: CASSLQPDGAYLSYEQYV. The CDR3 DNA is TGTGCCAGCAGCTTGCAACCAGACGGGGCCTACCTTTCCTACGAGCAGTACGTC.

The CDR3, as DNA: TGTGCCAGCAGCCATGAAAGAAGCGGCGCGAGCGATGAGTTCTTC. It encodes CASSHERSGASDEFF. V and J are TRBV7-9 and TRBJ2-1; D may be TRBD2 (5 bases). Germline V gives CDR1 SEHNR, CDR2 FQNEAQ (reference sequence). V lost 5 bases, J lost 14 bases, and 25 bases lay in between. This CDR3 has 15 residues.

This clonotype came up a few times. The CDR3 DNA is TGTGCCAGCAGCTTACTAGAGGTCGGGACAGCCCTTTCCTACGAGCAGTACGTC. Translated, it gives CASSLLEVGTALSYEQYV. V and J are TRBV7-9 and TRBJ2-7; 7 bases are shared with TRBD1. Germline V gene lookup returns CDR1 SEHNR and CDR2 FQNEAQ (reference sequence). CDR3 length: 18 amino acids. V lost 2 bases, J lost 1 base, and 14 bases stayed unmatched.

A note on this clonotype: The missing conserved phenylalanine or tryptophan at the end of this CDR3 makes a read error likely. The chain's CDR3 is CASSSPRGGTQYY. In nucleotides, the CDR3 is TGTGCCAGCAGCTCGCCAAGGGGAGGGACCCAGTACTAC. The V and J genes are TRBV7-9 and TRBJ2-5, with D possibly TRBD2 on 6 matching bases. The CDR3 consists of 13 residues. The germline gives CDR1 SEHNR, CDR2 FQNEAQ (reference sequence). Between the trimmed V and J ends, which lost 4 bases and 7 bases, there was a span of 13 bases.

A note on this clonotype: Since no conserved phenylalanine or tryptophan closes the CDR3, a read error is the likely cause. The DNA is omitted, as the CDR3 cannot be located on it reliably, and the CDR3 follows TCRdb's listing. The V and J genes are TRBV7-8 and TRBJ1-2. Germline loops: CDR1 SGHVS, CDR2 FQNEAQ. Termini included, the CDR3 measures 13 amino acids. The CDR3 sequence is CASSLAGGPDTTY.

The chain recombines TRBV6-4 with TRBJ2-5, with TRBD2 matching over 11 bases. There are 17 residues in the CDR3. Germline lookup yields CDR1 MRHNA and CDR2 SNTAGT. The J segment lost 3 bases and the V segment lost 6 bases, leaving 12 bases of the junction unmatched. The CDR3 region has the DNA TGTGCCAGCAGGAATCGCCCCTCGACTAGCGGGGAAGAGACCCAGTACTTC. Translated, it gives CASRNRPSTSGEETQYF.

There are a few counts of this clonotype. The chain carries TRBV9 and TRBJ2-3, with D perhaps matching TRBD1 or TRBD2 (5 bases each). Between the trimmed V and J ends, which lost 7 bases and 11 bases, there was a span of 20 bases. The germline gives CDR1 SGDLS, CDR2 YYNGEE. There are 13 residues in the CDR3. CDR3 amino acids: CASGDGGNIKQYF. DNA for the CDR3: TGTGCCAGCGGGGACGGTGGCAACATTAAGCAGTATTTT.

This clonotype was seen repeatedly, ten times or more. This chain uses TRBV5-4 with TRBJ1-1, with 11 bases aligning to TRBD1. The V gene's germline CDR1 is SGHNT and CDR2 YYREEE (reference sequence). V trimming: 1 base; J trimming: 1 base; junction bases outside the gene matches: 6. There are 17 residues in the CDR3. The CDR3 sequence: CASSLYGQGAWNTEAFF. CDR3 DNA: TGTGCCAGCAGCTTGTATGGACAGGGGGCGTGGAACACTGAAGCTTTCTTT.

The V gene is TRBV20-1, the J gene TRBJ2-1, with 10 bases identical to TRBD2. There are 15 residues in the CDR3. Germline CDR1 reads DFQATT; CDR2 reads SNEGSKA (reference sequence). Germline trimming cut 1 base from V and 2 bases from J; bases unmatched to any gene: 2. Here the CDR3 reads CSARGLAGAYNEQFF. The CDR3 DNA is TGCAGTGCTAGAGGCCTAGCGGGGGCCTACAATGAGCAGTTCTTC.

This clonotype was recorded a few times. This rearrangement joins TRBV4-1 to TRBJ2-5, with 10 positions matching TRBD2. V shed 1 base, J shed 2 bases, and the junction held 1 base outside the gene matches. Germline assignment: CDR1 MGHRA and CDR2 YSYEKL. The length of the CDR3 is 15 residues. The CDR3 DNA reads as TGCGCCAGCAGCCAAGGACTAGCGGGTCAAGAGACCCAGTACTTC. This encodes CASSQGLAGQETQYF.

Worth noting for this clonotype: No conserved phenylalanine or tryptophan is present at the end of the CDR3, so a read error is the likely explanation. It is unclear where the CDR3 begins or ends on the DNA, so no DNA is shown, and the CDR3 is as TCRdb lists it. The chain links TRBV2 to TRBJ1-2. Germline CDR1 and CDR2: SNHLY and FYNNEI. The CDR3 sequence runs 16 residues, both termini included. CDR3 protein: CASSVGSDTQYFGPTI.

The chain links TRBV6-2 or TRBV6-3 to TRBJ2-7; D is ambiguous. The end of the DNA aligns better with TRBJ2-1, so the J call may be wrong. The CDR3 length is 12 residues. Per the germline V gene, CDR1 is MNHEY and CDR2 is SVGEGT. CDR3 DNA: TGTGCCAGCAGTTACACAAGCTACGAGCAGTTCTTC. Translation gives CASSYTSYEQFF.

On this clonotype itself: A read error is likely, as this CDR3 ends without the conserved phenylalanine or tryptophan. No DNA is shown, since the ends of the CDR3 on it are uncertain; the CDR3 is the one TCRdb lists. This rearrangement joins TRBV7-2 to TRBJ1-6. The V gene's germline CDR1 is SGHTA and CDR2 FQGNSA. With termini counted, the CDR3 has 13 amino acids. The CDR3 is CASSLSGRLDTQY.

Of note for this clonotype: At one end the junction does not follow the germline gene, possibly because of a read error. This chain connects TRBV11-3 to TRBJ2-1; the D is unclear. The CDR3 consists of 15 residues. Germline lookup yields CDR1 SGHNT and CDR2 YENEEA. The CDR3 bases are TGTGCCAGCGGCTTAGAGCTAACAGCCATGGATGAGCAGTTCTTC. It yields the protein CASGLELTAMDEQFF.

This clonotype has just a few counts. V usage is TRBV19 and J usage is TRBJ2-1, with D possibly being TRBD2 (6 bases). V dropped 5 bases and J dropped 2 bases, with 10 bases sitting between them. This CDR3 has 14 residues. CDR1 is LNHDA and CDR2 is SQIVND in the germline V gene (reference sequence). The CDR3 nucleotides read TGTGCCAGTAGTTCCAGGGAGGCCTACAATGAGCAGTTCTTC. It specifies CASSSREAYNEQFF.

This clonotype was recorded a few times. This CDR3 is CASSFQRSGGYEQYV. DNA of the CDR3: TGTGCCAGCAGCTTTCAAAGAAGCGGCGGGTACGAGCAGTACGTC. The V gene is TRBV7-9, the J gene TRBJ2-7; D perhaps matches TRBD2 (5 bases). CDR1 and CDR2 (germline): SEHNR, FQNEAQ (reference sequence). The CDR3 consists of 15 residues. V was cut by 3 bases and J by 4 bases, with 16 bases left in between.

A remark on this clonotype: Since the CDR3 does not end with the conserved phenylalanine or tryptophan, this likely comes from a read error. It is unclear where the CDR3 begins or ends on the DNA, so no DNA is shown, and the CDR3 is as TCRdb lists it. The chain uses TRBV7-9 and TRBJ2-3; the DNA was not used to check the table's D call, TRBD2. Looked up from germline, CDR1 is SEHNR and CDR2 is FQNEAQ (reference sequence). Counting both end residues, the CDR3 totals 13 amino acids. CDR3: CASSFERSGAHDY.

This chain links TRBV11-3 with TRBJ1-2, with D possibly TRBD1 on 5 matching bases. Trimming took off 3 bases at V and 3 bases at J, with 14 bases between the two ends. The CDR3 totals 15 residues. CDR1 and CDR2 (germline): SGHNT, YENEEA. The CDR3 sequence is CASSLNLTADYGYTF. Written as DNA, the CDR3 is TGTGCCAGCAGCTTGAATCTGACAGCCGACTATGGCTACACCTTC.

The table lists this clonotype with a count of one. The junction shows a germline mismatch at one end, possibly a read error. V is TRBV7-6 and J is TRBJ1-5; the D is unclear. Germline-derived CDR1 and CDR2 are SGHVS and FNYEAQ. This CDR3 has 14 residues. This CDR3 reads CASSLVGYDSPHHF. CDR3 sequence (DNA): TGTGCCAGCAGCTTAGTCGGCTATGATTCACCCCACCACTTT.